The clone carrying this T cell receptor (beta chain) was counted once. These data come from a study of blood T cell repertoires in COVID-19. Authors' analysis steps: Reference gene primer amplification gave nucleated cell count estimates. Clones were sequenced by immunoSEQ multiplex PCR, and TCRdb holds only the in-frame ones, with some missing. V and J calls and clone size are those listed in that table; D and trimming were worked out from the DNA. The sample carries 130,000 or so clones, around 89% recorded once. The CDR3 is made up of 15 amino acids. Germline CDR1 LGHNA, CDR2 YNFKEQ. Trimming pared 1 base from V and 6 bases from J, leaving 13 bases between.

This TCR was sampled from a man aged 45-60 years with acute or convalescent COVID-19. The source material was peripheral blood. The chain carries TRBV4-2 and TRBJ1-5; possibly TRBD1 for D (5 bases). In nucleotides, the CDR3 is TGTGCCAGCAGCCAAGTAGTTGGCGGGACTCAGCCCCAGCATTTT. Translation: CASSQVVGGTQPQHF.